This T cell receptor beta chain was identified in a study of T cell responses to AZD1222 COVID-19 vaccine. Overall study: It was second doses at about 4 or about 12 weeks that were pooled. Study findings and constraints: With two AZD1222 doses given, Spike-specific TCR breadth and depth both rose. Of spike-specific TCRs, nearly half reportedly target regions left unmutated in variants. Donor demographics were predominantly white British with a female majority; clonal diversity may be underestimated.

Germline-derived CDR1 and CDR2 are SGDLS and YYNGEE. The germline V and J ends were trimmed by 0 bases and 3 bases, with 6 bases remaining between them. The CDR3 spans 13 residues. Concerning this clone: Its target is not known.

Method: immunoSEQ multiplex PCR; TCRdb's copy keeps in-frame clones and lacks some. Seen here are some 150,000 clones, 90% to 95% observed once, and the top ten hold approximately 2%. The specimen comprised peripheral blood, sampled on day 0 of AZD1222 vaccination. This TCR came from an adult in good health. The V gene is TRBV9, the J gene TRBJ1-1; no clear D gene. CDR3 nucleotide sequence: TGTGCCAGCAGCGTAGGAGATTACACTGAAGCTTTCTTT. Translating it yields CASSVGDYTEAFF.